The 19 T cell receptor beta chains in this list originate from one sample, sequenced in a study of beta chain features in type 1 diabetes. Every bit of the isolated RNA underwent reverse transcription, so sequencing read expressed TCRB transcripts. Measured with immunoSEQ multiplex PCR; TCRdb has only the in-frame clones, and not every one. This table holds hundreds of thousands of clones, about a sixth found once. Sequencing input: naive CD4+ T cells from blood. These receptors were collected from a man aged 18 to 29 in good health.

This rearrangement joins TRBV7-2 to TRBJ2-7; D may be TRBD1 (5 bases). Germline V CDR1 and CDR2: SGHTA, FQGNSA. The CDR3 has 14 amino acids. V was pared by 5 bases and J by 4 bases, with 15 bases between. CDR3 residues: CASSLVSQVYEQYF. DNA for the CDR3: TGTGCCAGCAGCCTAGTTTCACAGGTTTACGAGCAGTACTTC.

This clone was counted a few times. This chain uses TRBV27 with TRBJ1-2; maybe TRBD1 (6 bases). In germline, CDR1 is MNHEY, CDR2 SMNVEV (reference sequence). Trimming stripped 2 bases from V and 6 bases from J, with 13 bases between. The CDR3 is 14 residues long. This chain's CDR3 is CASSLNWGQDGYTF. The CDR3 DNA follows: TGTGCCAGCAGTTTAAACTGGGGACAAGATGGCTACACCTTC.

This sequence joins TRBV5-4 and TRBJ2-5; D call uncertain. Germline-derived CDR1 and CDR2 are SGHNT and YYREEE (reference sequence). CDR3 length: 13 residues. Deletions cut 1 base from V and 2 bases from J, with 6 bases between. The CDR3 sequence is CASSLKTQETQYF. The DNA of the CDR3 is TGTGCCAGCAGCTTGAAAACTCAAGAGACCCAGTACTTC.

The rearrangement uses TRBV2 and TRBJ1-2, with unresolved D. CDR3 length equals 13 residues. Trimming stripped 4 bases from V and 3 bases from J, with 9 bases between. Germline-derived CDR1 and CDR2 are SNHLY and FYNNEI. The CDR3 DNA sequence: TGTGCCAGCAGTGGGCAGTGGGACTATGGCTACACCTTC. As protein: CASSGQWDYGYTF.

The chain joins TRBV7-2 to TRBJ1-5; 10 bases fit TRBD1. CDR3 length: 17 amino acids. The V and J ends lost 1 base and 2 bases, in that order; junction bases with no gene match: 5. Germline V gene sequence: CDR1 SGHTA, CDR2 FQGNSA. This CDR3 reads CASSLGTGGNGNQPQHF. The CDR3 coding sequence is TGTGCCAGCAGCTTAGGGACAGGGGGTAACGGCAATCAGCCCCAGCATTTT.

This clone was seen only a few times. V is TRBV5-1 and J is TRBJ1-5; D perhaps matches TRBD1 (6 bases). Trimming pared 3 bases from V and 0 bases from J, leaving 10 bases between. Germline CDR1 is SGHRS and CDR2 is YFSETQ. This CDR3 is 15 amino acids long. The CDR3 region has the DNA TGCGCCAGCAGCTGGGGGGGCCTTAGCAATCAGCCCCAGCATTTT. Translation: CASSWGGLSNQPQHF. The whole variable domain, remainder taken from reference TRBV5-1 and TRBJ1-5, is KAGVTQTPRYLIKTRGQQVTLSCSPISGHRSVSWYQQTPGQGLQFLFEYFSETQRNKGNFPGRFSGRQFSNSRSEMNVSTLELGDSALYLCASSWGGLSNQPQHFGDGTRLSIL.

CDR3 nucleotides: TGTGCCATCAGTAGGGACAGGGCGATTGAAAAACTGTTTTTT. This translates into CAISRDRAIEKLFF. The genes are TRBV10-3 and TRBJ1-4, with 9 bases lining up with TRBD1. The CDR3 runs to 14 residues. Germline loops: CDR1 ENHRY, CDR2 SYGVKD. The V gene end was trimmed by 5 bases and the J gene end by 7 bases; junction bases not matched to a gene: 5.

V usage is TRBV7-2 and J usage is TRBJ2-3; TRBD2 matches at 9 bases. After removal of 5 bases from V and 2 bases from J, the junction contained 8 bases not matched to a gene. CDR3 length equals 16 residues. Germline assignment: CDR1 SGHTA and CDR2 FQGNSA. The CDR3 sequence is CASSPAGGLLTDTQYF. The CDR3 DNA is TGTGCCAGCAGCCCCGCGGGGGGGCTCCTCACAGATACGCAGTATTTT.

The chain uses TRBV7-2 and TRBJ1-5; D unclear. This CDR3 spans 13 amino acids. Germline CDR1 reads SGHTA; CDR2 reads FQGNSA. Trimming removed 5 bases at V and 10 bases at J, with 15 bases between. The CDR3 DNA follows: TGTGCCAGCAGCCCGGAGAGACGGCGTCCCCAGCATTTT. As protein: CASSPERRRPQHF.

V is TRBV6-5 and J is TRBJ2-4; D may be TRBD2 (6 bases). V was trimmed by 5 bases and J by 5 bases, leaving 10 bases between them. Germline lookup yields CDR1 MNHEY and CDR2 SVGAGI. This CDR3 has 13 amino acids. The CDR3 DNA reads TGTGCCAGCAGTAGCCCGGGGGAAAACATTCAGTACTTC. Protein product: CASSSPGENIQYF.

There are a few counts of this clone. The chain employs TRBV7-2 and TRBJ2-3; TRBD2 matches 10 bases. The J segment lost 1 base and the V segment lost 3 bases, leaving 1 base of the junction unmatched. There are 15 residues in the CDR3. Germline V gene data show CDR1 as SGHTA and CDR2 as FQGNSA. The CDR3 loop reads CASSFTSGGTDTQYF. Written as DNA, the CDR3 is TGTGCCAGCAGCTTTACTAGCGGGGGCACAGATACGCAGTATTTT.

In its sample, this clone was seen a few times. This rearrangement joins TRBV29-1 to TRBJ2-3; TRBD2 aligns across 7 bases. The CDR3 contains 15 residues. The germline CDR1 and CDR2 sequences are SQVTM and ANQGSEA. V was clipped by 7 bases and J by 4 bases; unmatched bases: 14. In DNA form, the CDR3 reads TGCAGCGCAACTGGCGGGAGTACGGTCGCAGATACGCAGTATTTT. Translated: CSATGGSTVADTQYF.

This clone showed up just a few times. This chain uses TRBV5-4 with TRBJ2-2; no clear D. V was cut by 4 bases and J by 0 bases, with 16 bases left in between. Germline values: CDR1 SGHNT, CDR2 YYREEE (reference sequence). This CDR3 has 17 residues. DNA of the CDR3: TGTGCCAGCAGCCCGGTTGGATCAGGAGCGAACACCGGGGAGCTGTTTTTT. Amino acid sequence: CASSPVGSGANTGELFF.

This clone has only a few counts. The V and J genes are TRBV6-5 and TRBJ2-3, with 7 bases aligning to TRBD2. Trimming removed 0 bases from V and 4 bases from J; junction bases left unmatched: 4. The CDR3 totals 15 residues. Germline-derived CDR1 and CDR2 are MNHEY and SVGAGI. In nucleotides, the CDR3 is TGTGCCAGCAGTTACTCGACCCTAGCGGCAGATACGCAGTATTTT. Translated: CASSYSTLAADTQYF.

The J gene is TRBJ1-1, the V gene TRBV7-2; the D is unclear. V lost 4 bases and J lost 5, with 14 bases in between. This CDR3 region has 14 residues. Germline CDR1 reads SGHTA; CDR2 reads FQGNSA. Written as DNA, the CDR3 is TGTGCCAGCAGCTCGACGGTGGGAAAAACTGAAGCTTTCTTT. Translating it yields CASSSTVGKTEAFF.

The chain has TRBV10-3 and TRBJ2-1; 9 bases map to TRBD2. With V trimmed by 10 bases and J by 9 bases, 16 bases remained unmatched. Germline V gene data show CDR1 as ENHRY and CDR2 as SYGVKD. The CDR3 length is 15 residues. CDR3 sequence: CAKAGGSGGRGEQFF. CDR3 in DNA: TGTGCCAAGGCTGGTGGGAGCGGGGGGCGTGGTGAGCAGTTCTTC.

In nucleotides, the CDR3 is TGTGCCACCCGGGGTCCTAGGACCGGGGAGCTGTTTTTT. Protein product: CATRGPRTGELFF. J is TRBJ2-2 and V is TRBV28, with D perhaps matching TRBD2 (5 bases). Trimming removed 10 bases from V and 5 bases from J, with 14 bases in between. The CDR3 contains 13 residues. Germline values: CDR1 MDHEN, CDR2 SYDVKM.

This clone was found a few times. The chain combines TRBV19 with TRBJ1-2; tentative D call: TRBD1 (6 bases). Trimming removed 3 bases at V and 3 bases at J, with 11 bases between. This CDR3 has 14 amino acids. Per the germline V gene, CDR1 is LNHDA and CDR2 is SQIVND (reference sequence). The CDR3 DNA reads as TGTGCCAGTAGTATTAACAGGGCATACTATGGCTACACCTTC. This codes for CASSINRAYYGYTF.

This clone has more than one count but fewer than ten. Additional DNA sequences in this sample encode the identical CDR3. This chain joins TRBV28 and TRBJ1-2; TRBD1 aligns across 7 bases. The CDR3 consists of 12 residues. The V gene's germline CDR1 is MDHEN and CDR2 SYDVKM. V shed 6 bases, J shed 4 bases, and the junction held 2 bases outside the gene matches. The CDR3 coding sequence is TGTGCCAGCAGCAGGGGGATCTATGGCTACACCTTC. Its translation is CASSRGIYGYTF.